Listed below are T cell receptor beta chains from one sample, sequenced in a study of blood T cell repertoires in COVID-19. Here immunoSEQ multiplex PCR was the method, and the copy in TCRdb shows in-frame clones only, minus some. The table includes 40,000 to 50,000 clones, roughly 85% detected once. What was sequenced was peripheral blood. The receptors shown here come from a man aged 70 or older with acute or convalescent COVID-19. The CDR3 runs from the conserved cysteine through the conserved F or W.

V gene | CDR3 protein
TRBV20-1 | CSARDVELYF
TRBV2 | CASTRNPQETQYF
TRBV5-1 | CASSPGATGDGEKLFF
TRBV28 | CASSSVEGGQNTIYF
TRBV5-1 | CASSLTSGGQETQYF
TRBV9 | CASSVDGSGGIDTQYF
TRBV6-6 | CAIGTGVHTGELFF
TRBV6-4 | CASSEEVVAYYGYTF
TRBV19 | CASTPPLSSGNTIYF
TRBV7-2 | CASSPGLAGAYEQFF
TRBV30 | CACYLTEILYGYTF
TRBV7-7 | CASSLKSGSPGELFF
TRBV5-6 | CASSLVVSPGGEAFF
TRBV6-5 | CASARTGSLYEQYF
TRBV19 | CASSVSQGARSGYTF
TRBV6-5 | CASSYPTGTGKAFF
TRBV5-4 | CASSLGAAMNTEAFF
TRBV11-2 | CASSLGGPGANVLTF
TRBV30 | CAWSPGQGGNTIYF
TRBV4-3 | CASSQEPVSGFQGYEQYF
TRBV11-3 | CASSFGQGNTEAFF
TRBV5-1 | CASKGDNTGELFF
TRBV19 | CASSVRDRGRTEAFF
TRBV19 | CASSVTSAGGELFF
TRBV19 | CASSGTGGQPQHF
TRBV10-3 | CAISVSGVNTEAFF
TRBV30 | CAWSSQTGNQPQHF
TRBV5-5 | CASSWGTGGNEQFF
TRBV7-2 | CASSFSSSGANVLTF
TRBV3-1/TRBV3-2 | CASRSTGVNYGYTF
TRBV5-1 | CASSFGGSMYEQYF
TRBV2 | CASSEEQGTNYGYTF
TRBV10-2 | CASSEGQGATQPQHF
TRBV29-1 | CSVAGQGVTEAFF
TRBV7-2 | CASSNSAGAYEQYF
TRBV28 | CASSWSRAGTNSYEQYF
TRBV18 | CASSPGQSYNEQFF
TRBV7-6 | CASSLVQGNGEQYF
TRBV4-1 | CASSQPPWKDRENTIYF
TRBV6-1 | CASSEWALIATNEKLFF
TRBV11-3 | CASSLLRIGETQYF
TRBV2 | CASSVRLASDEQYF
TRBV7-6 | CASSLLGQGPYEQYF
TRBV6-1 | CASSALNRGLNYEQYF
TRBV12-5 | CASGTGAAYGYTF
TRBV11-2 | CASSPLWRTNEKLFF
TRBV30 | CAWSVTGDQPQHF
TRBV27 | CASRTSTDTQYF
TRBV9 | CASSPTGTEVYEQYF
TRBV19 | CASSKDRGNNQPQHF